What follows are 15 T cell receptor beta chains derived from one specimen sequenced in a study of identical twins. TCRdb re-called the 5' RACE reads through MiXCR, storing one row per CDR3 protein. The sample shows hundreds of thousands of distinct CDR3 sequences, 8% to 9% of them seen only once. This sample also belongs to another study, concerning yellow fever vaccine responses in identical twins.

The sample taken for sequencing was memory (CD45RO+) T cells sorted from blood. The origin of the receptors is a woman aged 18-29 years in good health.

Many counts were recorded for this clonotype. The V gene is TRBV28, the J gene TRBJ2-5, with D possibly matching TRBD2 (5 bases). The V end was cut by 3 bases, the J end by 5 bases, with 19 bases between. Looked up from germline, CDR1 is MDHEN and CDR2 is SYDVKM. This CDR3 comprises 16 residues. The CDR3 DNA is TGTGCCAGCAGTTTTCCACCGGGAACCATTGGGGAGACCCAGTACTTC. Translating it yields CASSFPPGTIGETQYF.

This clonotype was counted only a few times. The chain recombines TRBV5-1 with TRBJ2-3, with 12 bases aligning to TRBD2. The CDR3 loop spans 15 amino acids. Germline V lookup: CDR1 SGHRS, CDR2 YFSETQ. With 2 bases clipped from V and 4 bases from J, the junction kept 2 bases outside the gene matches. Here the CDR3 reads CASSFGTSGSDTQYF. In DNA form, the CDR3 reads TGCGCCAGCAGCTTTGGGACTAGCGGGTCAGATACGCAGTATTTT.

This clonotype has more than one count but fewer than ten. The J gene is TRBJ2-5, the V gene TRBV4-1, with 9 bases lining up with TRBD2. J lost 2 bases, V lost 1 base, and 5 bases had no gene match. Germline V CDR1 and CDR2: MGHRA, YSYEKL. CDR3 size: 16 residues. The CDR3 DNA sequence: TGCGCCAGCAGCCAAGGTTCGACTAGCGGACAAGAGACCCAGTACTTC. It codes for CASSQGSTSGQETQYF.

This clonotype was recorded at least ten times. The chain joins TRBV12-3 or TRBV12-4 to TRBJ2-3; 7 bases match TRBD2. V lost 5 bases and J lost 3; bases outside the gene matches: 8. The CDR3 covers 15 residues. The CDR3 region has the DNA TGTGCCAGCAGTCGGATGACTAGCCCGACAGATACGCAGTATTTT. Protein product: CASSRMTSPTDTQYF.

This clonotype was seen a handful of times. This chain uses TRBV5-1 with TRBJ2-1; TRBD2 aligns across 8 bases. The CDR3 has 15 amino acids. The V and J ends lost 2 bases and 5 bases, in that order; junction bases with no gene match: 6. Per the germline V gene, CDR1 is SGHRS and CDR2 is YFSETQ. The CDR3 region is CASSLSGRVDNEQFF. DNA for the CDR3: TGCGCCAGCAGCTTAAGCGGGAGAGTTGACAATGAGCAGTTCTTC.

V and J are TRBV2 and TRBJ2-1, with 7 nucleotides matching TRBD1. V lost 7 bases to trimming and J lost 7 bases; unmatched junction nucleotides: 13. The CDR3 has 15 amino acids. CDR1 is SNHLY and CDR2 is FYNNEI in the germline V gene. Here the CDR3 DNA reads TGTGCCAGCACCTCAAGGGGGCCAGTAATAAATGAGCAGTTCTTC. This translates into CASTSRGPVINEQFF.

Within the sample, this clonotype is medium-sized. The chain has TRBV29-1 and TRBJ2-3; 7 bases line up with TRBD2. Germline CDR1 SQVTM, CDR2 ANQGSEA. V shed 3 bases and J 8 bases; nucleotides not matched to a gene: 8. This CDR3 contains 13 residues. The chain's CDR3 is CSVEAGVGGTQYF. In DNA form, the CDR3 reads TGCAGCGTTGAGGCGGGAGTGGGTGGTACGCAGTATTTT.

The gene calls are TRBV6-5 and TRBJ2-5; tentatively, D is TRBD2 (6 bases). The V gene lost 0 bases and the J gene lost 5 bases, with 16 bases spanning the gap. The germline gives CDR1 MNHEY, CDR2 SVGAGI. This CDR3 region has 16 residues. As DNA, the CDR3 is TGTGCCAGCAGTTACTCCGGGGGTCATTCGGGGGAGACCCAGTACTTC. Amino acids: CASSYSGGHSGETQYF.

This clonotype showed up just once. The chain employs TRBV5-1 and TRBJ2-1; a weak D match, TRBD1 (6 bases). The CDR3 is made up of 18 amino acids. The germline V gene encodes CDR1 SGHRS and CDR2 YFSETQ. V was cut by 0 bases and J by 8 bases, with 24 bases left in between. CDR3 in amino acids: CASSLGRGFTKSRDEQFF. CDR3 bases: TGCGCCAGCAGCTTGGGCAGGGGTTTCACTAAGTCACGGGATGAGCAGTTCTTC.

CDR3 in amino acids: CASSSQSGIYEQFF. In DNA, the CDR3 is TGTGCCAGCAGCTCGCAGTCAGGGATCTATGAGCAGTTCTTC. The V and J genes are TRBV7-9 and TRBJ2-1; maybe TRBD1 (5 bases). Trimming cost V 4 bases and J 8 bases, with 15 bases left between them. Germline V lookup: CDR1 SEHNR, CDR2 FQNEAQ (reference sequence). The CDR3 has 14 residues.

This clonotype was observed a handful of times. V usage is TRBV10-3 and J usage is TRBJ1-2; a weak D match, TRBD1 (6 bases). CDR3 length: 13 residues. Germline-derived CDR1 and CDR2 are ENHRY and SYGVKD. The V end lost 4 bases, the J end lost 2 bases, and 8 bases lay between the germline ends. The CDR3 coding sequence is TGTGCCATCAGTGGGACAGAGAACTATGGCTACACCTTC. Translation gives CAISGTENYGYTF.

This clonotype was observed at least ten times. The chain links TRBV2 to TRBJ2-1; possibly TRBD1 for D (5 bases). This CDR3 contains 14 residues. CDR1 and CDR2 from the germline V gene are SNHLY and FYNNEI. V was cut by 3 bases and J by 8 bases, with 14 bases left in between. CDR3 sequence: CASSEGRAVDEQFF. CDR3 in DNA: TGTGCCAGCAGTGAGGGCAGGGCTGTTGATGAGCAGTTCTTC. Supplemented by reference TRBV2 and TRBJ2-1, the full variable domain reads EPEVTQTPSHQVTQMGQEVILRCVPISNHLYFYWYRQILGQKVEFLVSFYNNEISEKSEIFDDQFSVERPDGSNFTLKIRSTKLEDSAMYFCASSEGRAVDEQFFGPGTRLTVL.

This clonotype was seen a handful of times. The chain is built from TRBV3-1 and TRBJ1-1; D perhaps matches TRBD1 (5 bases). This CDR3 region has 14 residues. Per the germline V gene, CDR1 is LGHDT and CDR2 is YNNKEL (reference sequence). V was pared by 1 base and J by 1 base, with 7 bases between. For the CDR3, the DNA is TGTGCCAGCAGCCAAGGACAGTCGAACACTGAAGCTTTCTTT. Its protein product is CASSQGQSNTEAFF.

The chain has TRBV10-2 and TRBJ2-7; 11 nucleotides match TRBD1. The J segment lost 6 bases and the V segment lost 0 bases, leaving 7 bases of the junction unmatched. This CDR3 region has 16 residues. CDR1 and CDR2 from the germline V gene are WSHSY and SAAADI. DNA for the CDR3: TGCGCCAGCAGTGAGTCCGGACAGGGGGCGTCAGTCGAGCAGTACTTC. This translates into CASSESGQGASVEQYF.

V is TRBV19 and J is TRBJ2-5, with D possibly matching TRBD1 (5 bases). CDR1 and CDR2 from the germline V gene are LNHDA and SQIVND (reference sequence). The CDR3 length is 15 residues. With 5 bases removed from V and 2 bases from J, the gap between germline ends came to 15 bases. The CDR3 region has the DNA TGTGCCAGTAGTGCCAAGGGGTTGGTACAAGAGACCCAGTACTTC. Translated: CASSAKGLVQETQYF. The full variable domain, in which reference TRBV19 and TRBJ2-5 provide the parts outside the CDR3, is DGGITQSPKYLFRKEGQNVTLSCEQNLNHDAMYWYRQDPGQGLRLIYYSQIVNDFQKGDIAEGYSVSREKKESFPLTVTSAQKNPTAFYLCASSAKGLVQETQYFGPGTRLLVL.